These 16 T cell receptor beta chains were all obtained from the same sample, sequenced in a study of blood T cells in healthy people across ages. A sample-barcoded 5' primer and a J-beta primer mix were used in a second PCR of roughly 7 to 11 cycles. MiXCR, run by TCRdb on the 5' RACE reads, gives a single entry per CDR3 protein. The table lists 800,000 or so distinct CDR3 sequences, approximately 25% of them singletons, with under 4% in the top ten. The sample was also reused in another study, on T cells of mothers and their children.

Material for sequencing was blood. The receptors come from a boy between 5 and 17 years old in good health.

This clonotype has just a few counts. The chain carries TRBV4-3 and TRBJ1-1; no firm D call. The CDR3 totals 13 residues. Per germline, CDR1 LGHNA and CDR2 YSLEER. The V end was cut by 3 bases, the J end by 4 bases, with 9 bases between. DNA for the CDR3: TGCGCCAGCAGCCACGGACTTCTCACTGAAGCTTTCTTT. Translated: CASSHGLLTEAFF.

The genes are TRBV25-1 and TRBJ2-7; no clear D gene. The CDR3 consists of 13 residues. Germline-derived CDR1 and CDR2 are MGHDK and SYGVNS. V lost 5 bases and J 5 bases, leaving 13 bases between the germline ends. Here the CDR3 DNA reads TGTGCCAGCAGTCACCCAGTCTCTGACGAGCAGTACTTC. Translating gives CASSHPVSDEQYF.

This clonotype was found a few times. V is TRBV18 and J is TRBJ1-2, with a tentative D call TRBD1 (5 bases). The CDR3 contains 13 residues. Per the germline V gene, CDR1 is KGHSH and CDR2 is LQKENI. The germline V and J ends were trimmed by 3 bases and 5 bases, with 10 bases remaining between them. The CDR3 DNA follows: TGTGCCAGCTCACCGGGACTGGAGTATGGCTACACCTTC. Its protein product is CASSPGLEYGYTF.

The rearrangement links TRBV20-1 to TRBJ2-7; the D gene is possibly TRBD2 (5 bases). The V gene lost 3 bases and the J gene lost 3 bases, with 15 bases spanning the gap. Germline lookup yields CDR1 DFQATT and CDR2 SNEGSKA (reference sequence). The CDR3 contains 14 residues. This CDR3 reads CSARPGLGYYEQYF. The CDR3 DNA follows: TGCAGTGCTAGGCCAGGACTGGGATACTACGAGCAGTACTTC.

In DNA, the CDR3 is TGCAGCGTTGCGGGGGATAGAGAGACCCAGTACTTC. This encodes CSVAGDRETQYF. The rearrangement uses TRBV29-1 and TRBJ2-5; D perhaps matches TRBD2 (6 bases). From germline, CDR1 is SQVTM and CDR2 ANQGSEA. The CDR3 consists of 12 residues. V was cut by 4 bases and J by 4 bases, with 10 bases left in between. Together with reference TRBV29-1 and TRBJ2-5, the CDR3 gives the full variable domain: SAVISQKPSRDICQRGTSLTIQCQVDSQVTMMFWYRQQPGQSLTLIATANQGSEATYESGFVIDKFPISRPNLTFSTLTVSNMSPEDSSIYLCSVAGDRETQYFGPGTRLLVL.

The sample holds a few counts of this clonotype. CDR3 loop: CASSSRTDPVGGYTF. CDR3 sequence (DNA): TGTGCCAGCAGTTCTCGGACAGACCCCGTGGGAGGCTACACCTTC. The J gene is TRBJ1-2, the V gene TRBV27, with a tentative D call TRBD1 (6 bases). The CDR3 runs to 15 residues. The V gene lost 4 bases and the J gene lost 8 bases, with 20 bases spanning the gap. CDR1 and CDR2 (germline): MNHEY, SMNVEV (reference sequence).

The chain employs TRBV20-1 and TRBJ1-3, with TRBD1 as a possible D gene (5 bases). Between the trimmed V and J ends, which lost 6 bases and 0 bases, there was a span of 18 bases. CDR1 is DFQATT and CDR2 is SNEGSKA in the germline V gene (reference sequence). The CDR3 length is 16 residues. CDR3 in DNA: TGCAGTGCCAAGGGGCAGGAAGTTTACTCTGGAAACACCATATATTTT. Amino acids: CSAKGQEVYSGNTIYF.

This chain joins TRBV20-1 and TRBJ2-3, with 7 nucleotides matching TRBD2. V dropped 3 bases and J dropped 2; count of bases not matched to a gene: 5. Looked up from germline, CDR1 is DFQATT and CDR2 is SNEGSKA (reference sequence). The CDR3 extends over 14 amino acids. For the CDR3, the DNA is TGCAGTGCTAGGAGGCTAGCGGCCACAGATACGCAGTATTTT. Translated: CSARRLAATDTQYF.

The chain has TRBV29-1 and TRBJ1-1, with a weak D call TRBD1 (5 bases). V lost 7 bases, J lost 7 bases, and 10 bases lay in between. The CDR3 consists of 10 residues. Per the germline V gene, CDR1 is SQVTM and CDR2 is ANQGSEA. CDR3 residues: CSGRDGEAFF. In DNA form, the CDR3 reads TGCAGCGGTAGGGACGGTGAAGCTTTCTTT.

The rearrangement joins TRBV20-1 to TRBJ1-4; TRBD1 is a possible D gene (5 bases). CDR3 size: 14 residues. CDR1 and CDR2 from the germline V gene are DFQATT and SNEGSKA (reference sequence). V shed 6 bases and J shed 7 bases, with 18 bases lying between them. CDR3 amino acids: CSALPAGKGEKLFF. CDR3 DNA: TGCAGTGCACTCCCGGCAGGGAAGGGTGAAAAACTGTTTTTT.

This chain joins TRBV12-3 or TRBV12-4 and TRBJ1-1, with TRBD1 identical over 9 bases. V lost 6 bases and J lost 5; bases outside the gene matches: 7. The CDR3 loop spans 14 amino acids. CDR3 amino acids: CASRRQGGVTEAFF. CDR3 DNA sequence: TGTGCCAGCAGGAGACAGGGGGGTGTAACTGAAGCTTTCTTT.

In its sample, this clonotype was seen a few times. J is TRBJ1-2 and V is TRBV9, with TRBD1 matching 7 bases. This CDR3 has 15 residues. V lost 3 bases, J lost 3 bases, and 8 bases stayed unmatched. The germline V gene encodes CDR1 SGDLS and CDR2 YYNGEE. CDR3 DNA sequence: TGTGCCAGCAGCGCAAACAGGGGAGATGACTATGGCTACACCTTC. This translates into CASSANRGDDYGYTF.

CDR3 sequence: CASSSQGSYEQYF. CDR3 coding DNA: TGTGCCAGCAGCTCCCAGGGTTCCTACGAGCAGTACTTC. The chain joins TRBV7-9 to TRBJ2-7; D possibly corresponds to TRBD1 (5 bases). Germline V CDR1 and CDR2: SEHNR, FQNEAQ (reference sequence). The CDR3 has 13 residues. Trimming took 4 bases from V and 1 from J, leaving 8 bases between them.

This clonotype was observed a few times. V is TRBV20-1 and J is TRBJ1-2; 7 positions match TRBD1. The J segment lost 3 bases and the V segment lost 0 bases, leaving 4 bases of the junction unmatched. This CDR3 is built from 14 residues. The germline V gene has CDR1 DFQATT and CDR2 SNEGSKA (reference sequence). CDR3 amino acids: CSARDGTDYYGYTF. CDR3 in DNA: TGCAGTGCTAGAGATGGGACAGATTACTATGGCTACACCTTC.

The chain recombines TRBV12-3 or TRBV12-4 with TRBJ2-7, with TRBD2 identical over 9 bases. CDR3 size: 13 residues. V lost 3 bases to trimming and J lost 6 bases; unmatched junction nucleotides: 3. CDR3 in amino acids: CASSFLAGSEQYF. Written as DNA, the CDR3 is TGTGCCAGCAGTTTCCTAGCGGGGTCCGAGCAGTACTTC.

The chain recombines TRBV19 with TRBJ2-1; D call uncertain. The V and J ends lost 6 bases and 0 bases respectively, with 9 bases between them. The CDR3 has 14 residues. Germline V gene lookup returns CDR1 LNHDA and CDR2 SQIVND (reference sequence). This chain's CDR3 is CASRRWSSYNEQFF. The CDR3 nucleotides read TGTGCCAGTAGGCGGTGGAGCTCCTACAATGAGCAGTTCTTC.